A selection of T cell receptor beta chains follows, all from one sample in a study of graft-versus-host responses after intestinal transplantation. Data came from immunoSEQ multiplex PCR; TCRdb stores just in-frame clones and leaves some out. Here the sample spans around 7,800 clones, roughly 72% being singletons. The source was ileum tissue, collected roughly 50 days after transplant. Source of these receptors: a human patient who received an intestinal transplant, so some T cells may come from the graft donor. The CDR3 runs from the conserved cysteine through the conserved F or W. Fields, in order: D gene, J gene, V gene, clone size, CDR3 DNA, CDR3 protein. D genes are given only for firm matches. The size of a clone is reported for some rows only, either as once, few or many, or as a class for expanded clones.

>-|TRBJ2-2|TRBV5-6|once
TGTGCCAGCAGCTTGTATATGGGACAAAACACCGGGGAGCTGTTTTTT
CASSLYMGQNTGELFF
>TRBD2|TRBJ2-2|TRBV4-2|-
TGTGCCAGCAGCCAGCCGACTAGCGGGGGCCAGCACACCGGGGAGCTGTTTTTT
CASSQPTSGGQHTGELFF
>-|TRBJ2-1|TRBV7-9|-
TGTGCCAGCAGGGCTTCCTACAATGAGCAGTTCTTC
CASRASYNEQFF
>-|TRBJ2-1|TRBV7-9|-
TGTGCCAGCAGCCTCTTCGGGGGGCGGGTCTACAATGAGCAGTTCTTC
CASSLFGGRVYNEQFF
>TRBD2|TRBJ2-3|TRBV13|-
TGTGCCAGCAGCTTCCGGGGACTAGCGGGGGCAGATACGCAGTATTTT
CASSFRGLAGADTQYF
>-|TRBJ2-5|TRBV4-2|-
TGTGCCAGCAGCCAAGATAAGGATGTGGGGGGATTCCAAGAGACCCAGTACTTC
CASSQDKDVGGFQETQYF
>-|TRBJ1-1|TRBV6-5|few
TGTGCCACCAGCGCTGGGGCGAACACTGAAGCTTTCTTT
CATSAGANTEAFF
>TRBD2|TRBJ2-2|TRBV7-3|once
TGTGCCACGAGGACTAGCGTTAACACCGGGGAGCTGTTTTTT
CATRTSVNTGELFF
>-|TRBJ1-2|TRBV5-4|medium-sized
TGTGCCAGCAGCCCCGGTACAGGTGAAAACTATGGCTACACCTTC
CASSPGTGENYGYTF
>TRBD1|TRBJ2-5|TRBV28|-
TGTGCCAGCAGTCCGACAGGGGGTGAAGAGACCCAGTACTTC
CASSPTGGEETQYF
>TRBD1|TRBJ1-2|TRBV5-1|-
TGCGCCAGCAGCGCCCCCGGGACAGGGAAAAGCTACGAGGAACATAACTATGGCTACACCTTC
CASSAPGTGKSYEEHNYGYTF
>-|TRBJ1-1|TRBV27|-
TGTGCCAGCAGTTTTAACCTCCGGGGGGTGAACACTGAAGCTTTCTTT
CASSFNLRGVNTEAFF
>-|TRBJ2-5|TRBV27|medium-sized
TGTGCCAGCAGACCCGAGAACCAAGAGACCCAGTACTTC
CASRPENQETQYF
>-|TRBJ1-1|TRBV5-6|few
TGTGCCAGCAGCCACGGCCGGAGGAACACTGAAGCTTTCTTT
CASSHGRRNTEAFF
>-|TRBJ2-2|TRBV11-3|-
TGTGCCAGCAGCCCGACAGTTACCGGGGAGCTGTTTTTT
CASSPTVTGELFF
>TRBD2|TRBJ2-1|TRBV29-1|-
TGCAGCGCCGGCACTAGCGGGGGGGCCTACAATGAGCAGTTCTTC
CSAGTSGGAYNEQFF
>-|TRBJ2-1|TRBV10-3|-
TGTGCCATCTCCCCCTCTATCCGGGAGCAGTTCTTC
CAISPSIREQFF
>TRBD2|TRBJ2-5|TRBV19|medium-sized
TGTGCCAGTAGTAAGCGGGGAGTCCAAGAGACCCAGTACTTC
CASSKRGVQETQYF
>-|TRBJ1-6|TRBV28|medium-sized
TGTGCCAGCAGTTACGACAGGTGGAATTCACCCCTCCACTTT
CASSYDRWNSPLHF
>-|TRBJ1-6|TRBV23-1|-
TGCGCCAGCCACTTTAATGACCCGGGACATGGTAATTCACCCCTCCACTTT
CASHFNDPGHGNSPLHF
>-|TRBJ2-1|TRBV11-3|-
TGTGCCAGCAGCTTAAATAACAATGAGCAGTTCTTC
CASSLNNNEQFF
>-|TRBJ2-1|TRBV7-8|once
TGTGCCAGCAGCCGACGGTTAGCGGCCTACAATGAGCAGTTCTTC
CASSRRLAAYNEQFF
>TRBD1|TRBJ1-6|TRBV27|-
TGTGCCAGCAGTTTATCGACAGGGGGCCATTCACCCCTCCACTTT
CASSLSTGGHSPLHF
>TRBD1|TRBJ2-2|TRBV6-5|-
TGTGCCAGCAGCAACGAGGACAGGGATCCCGGGGAGCTGTTTTTT
CASSNEDRDPGELFF
>TRBD1|TRBJ1-6|TRBV19|-
TGTGCCAGTAGTATAGTAGCAGGGGGCTATTCACCCCTCCACTTT
CASSIVAGGYSPLHF
>-|TRBJ1-5|TRBV10-3|once
TGTGCCATCAGTGGCGACACCCGCAATCAGCCCCAGCATTTT
CAISGDTRNQPQHF
>TRBD1|TRBJ1-2|TRBV29-1|-
TGCAGCGTGGGGGACAGTGTCTATGGCTACACCTTC
CSVGDSVYGYTF
>TRBD1|TRBJ2-6|TRBV15|-
TGTGCCACCAGCAGAGATAGGGAGACAGGGGCGGCTGGGGCCAACGTCCTGACTTTC
CATSRDRETGAAGANVLTF
>-|TRBJ2-1|TRBV4-2|-
TGTGCCAGCAGCCAAGCGTACAATGAGCAGTTCTTC
CASSQAYNEQFF
>TRBD1|TRBJ1-1|TRBV6-1|once
TGTGCCAGCAGTACAGGGGGCTTGATGGCTTTCTTT
CASSTGGLMAFF
>-|TRBJ2-1|TRBV6-4|few
TGTGCCAGCAGTCCAGGTAGGAGGGATGAGCAGTTCTTC
CASSPGRRDEQFF
>TRBD1|TRBJ2-5|TRBV19|-
TGTGCCAGTAGTAGGGAAGGACAGGGGCAAGAGACCCAGTACTTC
CASSREGQGQETQYF
>TRBD2|TRBJ2-3|TRBV4-2|-
TGTGCCAGCAGCCAAGCGACTAGCGGGCTCTACACAGATACGCAGTATTTT
CASSQATSGLYTDTQYF
>-|TRBJ2-1|TRBV4-2|-
TGTGCCAGCAGCCAAGTTTTGAGTAGCCCACTAGGAGATGAGCAGTTCTTC
CASSQVLSSPLGDEQFF
>TRBD2|TRBJ2-1|TRBV2|-
TGTGCCAGCAGTGGGATAGCGGGGGGGGAAAGTGAGCAGTTCTTC
CASSGIAGGESEQFF
>TRBD1|TRBJ2-5|TRBV11-2|-
TGTGCCAGCAGCCCCGGGACAGGGTTCGCGACCCAGTACTTC
CASSPGTGFATQYF
>TRBD2|TRBJ2-3|TRBV5-4|once
TGTGCCAGCAGCGTCCTGACTAGCGGGGGGGACGGTACGCAGTATTTT
CASSVLTSGGDGTQYF
>-|TRBJ2-5|TRBV28|-
TGTGCCAGCAGCTTCCTCTTTCCCCGACATATCCAAGAGACCCAGTACTTC
CASSFLFPRHIQETQYF
>TRBD2|TRBJ2-1|TRBV15|-
TGTGCCACCAGCAGAGCTCTGGGACTAGCGGGGGGCAATGAGCAGTTCTTC
CATSRALGLAGGNEQFF
>TRBD2|TRBJ2-2|TRBV7-8|medium-sized
TGTGCCAGCAGCTTAGACACCATACAGACTAGCGACACCGGGGAGCTGTTTTTT
CASSLDTIQTSDTGELFF
>-|TRBJ2-5|TRBV7-2|few
TGTGCCAGCAGCTTAGGGACAGTTGAGACCCAGTACTTC
CASSLGTVETQYF
>-|TRBJ2-3|TRBV11-3|-
TGTGCCAGCAGCTTAGGCGCAGGAGGGGATACGCAGTATTTT
CASSLGAGGDTQYF
>TRBD2|TRBJ2-1|TRBV29-1|-
TGCAGCGTTGAGTTGGGGGGGGAGCAGTTCTTC
CSVELGGEQFF
>-|TRBJ2-5|TRBV20-1|once
TGCAGTGCGAGTCAAAAGGAGACCCAGTACTTC
CSASQKETQYF
>TRBD2|TRBJ2-1|TRBV5-1|-
TGCGCCAGCAGCTTCGGACTAGCGGGGGGGAATGAGCAGTTCTTC
CASSFGLAGGNEQFF
>-|TRBJ2-3|TRBV4-2|-
TGTGCCAGCAGCCAACAGGGAACAGATACGCAGTATTTT
CASSQQGTDTQYF
>-|TRBJ1-2|TRBV6-5|once
TGTGCCAGCCAAACCCCGGGGGGGGACTATGGCTACACCTTC
CASQTPGGDYGYTF
>TRBD2|TRBJ2-2|TRBV7-7|few
TGTGCTAGCAGCATGAGACTAGCGGGGCTTAACACCGGGGAGCTGTTTTTT
CASSMRLAGLNTGELFF
>-|TRBJ1-2|TRBV28|-
TGTGCCAGCAGTTTCAGAACAGGGAACTATGGCTACACCTTC
CASSFRTGNYGYTF
>-|TRBJ2-2|TRBV7-3|medium-sized
TGTGCCAGCAGCTTAAGCAGGAACACCGGGGAGCTGTTTTTT
CASSLSRNTGELFF
>TRBD1|TRBJ1-2|TRBV28|-
TGTGCCAGCAGTGCACAGGGGAACTATGGCTACACCTTC
CASSAQGNYGYTF
>-|TRBJ2-5|TRBV2|-
TGTGCCAGCTCGGTCCTGGAGACCCAGTACTTC
CASSVLETQYF
>TRBD1|TRBJ2-5|TRBV6-1|-
TGTGCCAGCAGTGAAGAAGTGACAGGGGGTGAGACCCAGTACTTC
CASSEEVTGGETQYF
>-|TRBJ1-5|TRBV5-4|-
TGTGCCAGCAGCTTTGGGGGGACTGGGGATCAGCCCCAGCATTTT
CASSFGGTGDQPQHF
>-|TRBJ2-3|TRBV10-3|-
TGTGCCATCAGTGAGAAAACGGTTAGCACAGATACGCAGTATTTT
CAISEKTVSTDTQYF
>TRBD1|TRBJ2-2|TRBV29-1|few
TGCAGCGTTGAGGGATGGGGACAGGTGAACACCGGGGAGCTGTTTTTT
CSVEGWGQVNTGELFF
>TRBD2|TRBJ2-3|TRBV7-9|-
TGTGCCAGCAGCTGGGGACTAGCGGCAGATACGCAGTATTTT
CASSWGLAADTQYF
>-|TRBJ2-1|TRBV27|-
TGTGCCAGCAGCAAACTATGGCCCAATGAGCAGTTCTTC
CASSKLWPNEQFF
>TRBD1|TRBJ2-4|TRBV15|-
TGTGCCACCAGCACCCTGACAGGGTCCAAAAACATTCAGTACTTC
CATSTLTGSKNIQYF
>TRBD2|TRBJ2-1|TRBV29-1|-
TGCAGCGTTGAAACGGGGGGCTACAATGAGCAGTTCTTC
CSVETGGYNEQFF